This T cell receptor beta chain emerged from a study of cytotoxic CD8 clonotypes in ibrutinib-treated CLL. Study observations and caveats: Public clonotypes showed up rarely, and on treatment they shrank or held steady. Clonality increased at ibrutinib response and stayed stable in sustained remission. At progression, however, it fell back toward baseline. Baseline clonality, higher than in age-matched healthy donors, tracked circulating CD8+ T-cell counts.

Measured with immunoSEQ multiplex PCR; TCRdb has only the in-frame clones, and not every one. Altogether roughly 160,000 clones are present, roughly 80% being singletons, with the ten largest covering roughly 4.5%. Trimming left V 4 bases short and J 4 bases short, with 23 bases between. The CDR3 sequence is 17 residues long. Germline lookup yields CDR1 SGHKS and CDR2 YYEKEE (reference sequence). Worth noting for this clone: Antigen unknown.

This clonotype originated in a human donor with chronic lymphocytic leukemia. This material consisted of PBMCs, taken after 24 months of ibrutinib treatment. The chain uses TRBV5-5 and TRBJ1-2; D is undetermined. CDR3 amino acids: CASSPRSALLKGYGYTF. The CDR3 region has the DNA TGTGCCAGCAGCCCCCGGAGCGCCCTCTTGAAGGGCTATGGCTACACCTTC.